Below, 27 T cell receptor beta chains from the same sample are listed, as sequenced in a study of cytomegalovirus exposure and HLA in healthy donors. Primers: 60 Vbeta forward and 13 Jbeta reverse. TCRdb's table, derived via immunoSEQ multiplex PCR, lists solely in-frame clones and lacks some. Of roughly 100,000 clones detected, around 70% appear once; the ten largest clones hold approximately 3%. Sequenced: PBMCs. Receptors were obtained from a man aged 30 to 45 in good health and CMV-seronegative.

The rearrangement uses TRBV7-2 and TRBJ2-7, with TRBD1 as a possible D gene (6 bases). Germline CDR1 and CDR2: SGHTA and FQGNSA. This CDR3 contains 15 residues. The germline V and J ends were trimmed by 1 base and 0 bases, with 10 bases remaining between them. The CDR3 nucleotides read TGTGCCAGCAGCTTAGTAGGACAGAGCTCCTACGAGCAGTACTTC. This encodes CASSLVGQSSYEQYF.

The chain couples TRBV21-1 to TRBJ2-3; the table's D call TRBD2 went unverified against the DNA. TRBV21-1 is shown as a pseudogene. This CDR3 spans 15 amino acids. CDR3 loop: CASSKGLAGVYTQYF. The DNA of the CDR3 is TGTGCCAGCAGCAAAGGACTAGCGGGAGTTTATACGCAGTATTTT.

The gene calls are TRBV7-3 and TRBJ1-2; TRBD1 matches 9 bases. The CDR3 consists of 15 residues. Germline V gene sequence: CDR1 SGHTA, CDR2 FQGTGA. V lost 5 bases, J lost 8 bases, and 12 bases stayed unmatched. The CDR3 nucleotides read TGTGCCAGCAGCCCCACCGGGACAGGGACTGGCGGCTACACCTTC. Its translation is CASSPTGTGTGGYTF.

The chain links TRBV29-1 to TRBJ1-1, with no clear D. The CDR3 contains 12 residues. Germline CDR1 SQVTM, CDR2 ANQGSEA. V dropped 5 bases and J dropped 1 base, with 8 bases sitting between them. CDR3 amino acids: CSVTPKNTEAFF. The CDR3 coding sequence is TGCAGCGTTACACCGAAGAACACTGAAGCTTTCTTT.

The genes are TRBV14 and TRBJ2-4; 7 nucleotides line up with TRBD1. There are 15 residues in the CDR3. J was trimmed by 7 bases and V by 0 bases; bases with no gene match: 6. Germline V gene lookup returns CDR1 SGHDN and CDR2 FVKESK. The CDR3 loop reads CASSQDGTGENIQYF. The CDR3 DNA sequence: TGTGCCAGCAGCCAAGATGGAACAGGGGAGAACATTCAGTACTTC.

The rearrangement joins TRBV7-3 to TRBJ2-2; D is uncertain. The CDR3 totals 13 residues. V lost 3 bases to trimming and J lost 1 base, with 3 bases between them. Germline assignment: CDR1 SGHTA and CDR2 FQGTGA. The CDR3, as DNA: TGTGCCAGCAGCTTCGGGAACACCGGGGAGCTGTTTTTT. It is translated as CASSFGNTGELFF.

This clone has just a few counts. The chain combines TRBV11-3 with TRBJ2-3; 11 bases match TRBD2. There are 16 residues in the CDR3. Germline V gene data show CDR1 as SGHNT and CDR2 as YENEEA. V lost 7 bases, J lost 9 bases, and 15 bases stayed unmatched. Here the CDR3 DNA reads TGTGCCAGCACCCCCAGAGGACTAGCGGGTGGCGGGACGCAGTATTTT. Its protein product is CASTPRGLAGGGTQYF.

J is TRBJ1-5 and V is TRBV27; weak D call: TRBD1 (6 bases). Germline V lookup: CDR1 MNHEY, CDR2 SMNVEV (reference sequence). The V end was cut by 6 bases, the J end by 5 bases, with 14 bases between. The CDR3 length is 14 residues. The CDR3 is CASSYDRTYQPQHF. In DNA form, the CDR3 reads TGTGCCAGCAGCTACGACAGGACCTATCAGCCCCAGCATTTT.

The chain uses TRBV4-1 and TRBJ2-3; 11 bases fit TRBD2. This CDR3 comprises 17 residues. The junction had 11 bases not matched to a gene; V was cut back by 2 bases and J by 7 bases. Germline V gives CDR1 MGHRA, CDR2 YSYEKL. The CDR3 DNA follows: TGCGCCAGCAGCCAAAATCGGGGCGGGACTAGCGGTTATACGCAGTATTTT. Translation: CASSQNRGGTSGYTQYF.

The CDR3 here is CASSSIGQGASEQYF. In DNA form, the CDR3 reads TGTGCCAGCAGCTCAATAGGGCAGGGGGCGTCTGAGCAGTACTTC. The chain combines TRBV28 with TRBJ2-7; 8 bases are shared with TRBD1. The CDR3 extends over 15 amino acids. The junction had 14 bases not matched to a gene; V was cut back by 6 bases and J by 7 bases. CDR1 is MDHEN, CDR2 SYDVKM, per germline.

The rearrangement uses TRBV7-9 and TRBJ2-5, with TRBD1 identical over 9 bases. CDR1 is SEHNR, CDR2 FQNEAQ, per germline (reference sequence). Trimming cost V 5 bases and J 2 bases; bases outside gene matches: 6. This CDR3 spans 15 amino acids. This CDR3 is CASSVGQGPQETQYF. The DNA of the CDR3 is TGTGCCAGCAGCGTGGGACAGGGCCCACAAGAGACCCAGTACTTC.

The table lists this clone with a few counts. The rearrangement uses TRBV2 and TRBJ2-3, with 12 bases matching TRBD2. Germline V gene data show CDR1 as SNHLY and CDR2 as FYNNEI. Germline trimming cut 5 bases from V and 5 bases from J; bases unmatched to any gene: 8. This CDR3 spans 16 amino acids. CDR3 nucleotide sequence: TGTGCCAGCAGTACCAGGACTAGCGGGACCGGAGATACGCAGTATTTT. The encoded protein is CASSTRTSGTGDTQYF. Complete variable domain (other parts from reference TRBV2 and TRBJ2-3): EPEVTQTPSHQVTQMGQEVILRCVPISNHLYFYWYRQILGQKVEFLVSFYNNEISEKSEIFDDQFSVERPDGSNFTLKIRSTKLEDSAMYFCASSTRTSGTGDTQYFGPGTRLTVL.

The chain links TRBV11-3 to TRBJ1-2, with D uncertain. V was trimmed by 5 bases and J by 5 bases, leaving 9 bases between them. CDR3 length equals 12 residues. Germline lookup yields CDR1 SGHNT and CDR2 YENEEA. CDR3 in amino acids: CASSQDYYGYTF. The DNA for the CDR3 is TGTGCCAGCAGCCAAGACTATTATGGCTACACCTTC.

In DNA, the CDR3 is TGCGCCAGCAGCCAAGATCCCCAGGGTGCCCCTCAGCCCCAGCATTTT. Translated, it gives CASSQDPQGAPQPQHF. This chain connects TRBV4-3 to TRBJ1-5; D might be TRBD1 (5 bases). The V gene lost 0 bases and the J gene lost 6 bases, with 15 bases spanning the gap. Germline V gene data show CDR1 as LGHNA and CDR2 as YSLEER. The CDR3 has 16 amino acids.

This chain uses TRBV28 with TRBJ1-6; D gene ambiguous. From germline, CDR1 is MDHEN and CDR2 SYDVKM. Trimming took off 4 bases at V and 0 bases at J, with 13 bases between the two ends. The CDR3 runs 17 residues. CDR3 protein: CASSSFRGGSYNSPLHF. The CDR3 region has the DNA TGTGCCAGCAGTTCATTCCGGGGAGGCTCCTATAATTCACCCCTCCACTTT.

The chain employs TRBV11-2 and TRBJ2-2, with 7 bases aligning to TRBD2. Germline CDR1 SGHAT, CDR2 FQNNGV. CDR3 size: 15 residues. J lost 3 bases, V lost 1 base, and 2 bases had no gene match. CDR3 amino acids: CASSLGGGDTGELFF. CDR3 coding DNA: TGTGCCAGCAGCTTAGGGGGGGGAGACACCGGGGAGCTGTTTTTT.

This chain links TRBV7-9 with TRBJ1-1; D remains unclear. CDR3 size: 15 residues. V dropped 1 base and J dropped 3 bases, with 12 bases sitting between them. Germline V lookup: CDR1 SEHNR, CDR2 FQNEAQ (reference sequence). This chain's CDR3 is CASSLDSLRDTEAFF. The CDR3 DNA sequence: TGTGCCAGCAGCTTAGATAGCCTTCGGGACACTGAAGCTTTCTTT.

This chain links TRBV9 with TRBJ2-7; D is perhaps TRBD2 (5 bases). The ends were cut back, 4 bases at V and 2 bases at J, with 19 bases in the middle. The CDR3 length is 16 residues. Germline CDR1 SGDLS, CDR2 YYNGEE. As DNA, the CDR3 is TGTGCCAGCAGCACCGGGGTAACAACCTATACCTACGAGCAGTACTTC. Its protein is CASSTGVTTYTYEQYF.

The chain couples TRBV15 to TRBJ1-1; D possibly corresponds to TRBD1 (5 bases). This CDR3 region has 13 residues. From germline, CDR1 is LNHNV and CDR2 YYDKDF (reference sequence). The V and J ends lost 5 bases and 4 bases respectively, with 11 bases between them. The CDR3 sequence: CATSQGSSTEAFF. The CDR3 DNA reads TGTGCCACCAGCCAGGGCTCGAGCACTGAAGCTTTCTTT.

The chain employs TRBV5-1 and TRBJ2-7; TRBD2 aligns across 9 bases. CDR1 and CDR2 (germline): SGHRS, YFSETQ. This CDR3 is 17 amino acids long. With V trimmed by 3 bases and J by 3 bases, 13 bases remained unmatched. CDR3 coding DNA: TGCGCCAGCAGCTCCTTCGGGAGACTAGCGGAGAACTACGAGCAGTACTTC. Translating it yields CASSSFGRLAENYEQYF. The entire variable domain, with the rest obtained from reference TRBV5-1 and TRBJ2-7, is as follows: KAGVTQTPRYLIKTRGQQVTLSCSPISGHRSVSWYQQTPGQGLQFLFEYFSETQRNKGNFPGRFSGRQFSNSRSEMNVSTLELGDSALYLCASSSFGRLAENYEQYFGPGTRLTVT.

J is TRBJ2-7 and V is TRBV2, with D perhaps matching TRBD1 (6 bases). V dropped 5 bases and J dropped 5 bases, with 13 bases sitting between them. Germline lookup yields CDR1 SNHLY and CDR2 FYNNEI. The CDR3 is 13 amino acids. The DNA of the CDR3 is TGTGCCAGCAGTTACAGGGTTCTCAACGAGCAGTACTTC. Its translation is CASSYRVLNEQYF.

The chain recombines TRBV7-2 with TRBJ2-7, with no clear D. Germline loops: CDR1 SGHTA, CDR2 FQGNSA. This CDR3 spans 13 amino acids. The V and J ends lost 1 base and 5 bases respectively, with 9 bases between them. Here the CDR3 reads CASSLGNTNEQYF. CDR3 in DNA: TGTGCCAGCAGCTTAGGAAACACCAACGAGCAGTACTTC. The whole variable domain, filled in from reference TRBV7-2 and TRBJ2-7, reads GAGVSQSPSNKVTEKGKDVELRCDPISGHTALYWYRQSLGQGLEFLIYFQGNSAPDKSGLPSDRFSAERTGGSVSTLTIQRTQQEDSAVYLCASSLGNTNEQYFGPGTRLTVT.

In nucleotides, the CDR3 is TGTGCCTGGAGGAGATTGAACACTGAAGCTTTCTTT. The encoded protein is CAWRRLNTEAFF. The V call is TRBV30, the J call TRBJ1-1; D gene ambiguous. Trimming shortened V by 3 bases and J by 0 bases, and 5 bases separated the two germline ends. CDR1 is GTSNPN, CDR2 SVGIG, per germline (reference sequence). The CDR3 consists of 12 residues.

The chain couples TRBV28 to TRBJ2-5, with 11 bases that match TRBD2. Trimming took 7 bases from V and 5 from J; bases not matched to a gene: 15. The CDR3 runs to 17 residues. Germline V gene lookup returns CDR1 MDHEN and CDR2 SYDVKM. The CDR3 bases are TGTGCCAGCACCGTCGGGGCTATAGCGGGAGGGCGGGAGACCCAGTACTTC. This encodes CASTVGAIAGGRETQYF. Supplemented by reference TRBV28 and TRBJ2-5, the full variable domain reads DVKVTQSSRYLVKRTGEKVFLECVQDMDHENMFWYRQDPGLGLRLIYFSYDVKMKEKGDIPEGYSVSREKKERFSLILESASTNQTSMYLCASTVGAIAGGRETQYFGPGTRLLVL.

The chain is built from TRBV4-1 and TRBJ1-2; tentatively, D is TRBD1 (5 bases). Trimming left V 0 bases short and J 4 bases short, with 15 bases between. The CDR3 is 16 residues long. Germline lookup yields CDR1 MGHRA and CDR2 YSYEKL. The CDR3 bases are TGCGCCAGCAGCCAAGATAAGGGGACTTCCCGCTATGGCTACACCTTC. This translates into CASSQDKGTSRYGYTF.

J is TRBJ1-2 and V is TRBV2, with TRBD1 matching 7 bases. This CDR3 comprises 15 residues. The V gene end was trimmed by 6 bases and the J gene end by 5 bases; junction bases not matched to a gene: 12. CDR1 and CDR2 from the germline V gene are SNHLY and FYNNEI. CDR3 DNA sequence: TGTGCCAGCAGCCATTACAGGGGCGCGTCTTATGGCTACACCTTC. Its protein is CASSHYRGASYGYTF.

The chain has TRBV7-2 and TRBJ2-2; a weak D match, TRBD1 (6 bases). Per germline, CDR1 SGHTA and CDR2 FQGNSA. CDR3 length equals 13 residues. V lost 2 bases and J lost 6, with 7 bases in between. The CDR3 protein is CASSLPGAGELFF. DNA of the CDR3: TGTGCCAGCAGCTTACCAGGGGCCGGGGAGCTGTTTTTT.